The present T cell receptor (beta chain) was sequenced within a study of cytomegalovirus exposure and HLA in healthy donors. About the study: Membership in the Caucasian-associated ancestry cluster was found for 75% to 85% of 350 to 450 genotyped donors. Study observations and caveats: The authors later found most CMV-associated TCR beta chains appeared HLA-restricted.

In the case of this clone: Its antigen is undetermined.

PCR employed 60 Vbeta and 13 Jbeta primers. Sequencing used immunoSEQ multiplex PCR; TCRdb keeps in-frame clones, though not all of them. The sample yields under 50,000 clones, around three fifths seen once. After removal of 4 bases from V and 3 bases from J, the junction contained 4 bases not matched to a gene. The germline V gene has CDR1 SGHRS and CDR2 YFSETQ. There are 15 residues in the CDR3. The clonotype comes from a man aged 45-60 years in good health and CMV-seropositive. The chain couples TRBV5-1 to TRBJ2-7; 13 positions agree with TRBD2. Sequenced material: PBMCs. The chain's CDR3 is CASSRTSGGYYEQYF. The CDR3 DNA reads TGCGCCAGCAGCCGGACTAGCGGGGGTTACTACGAGCAGTACTTC.